The next 2 T cell receptor beta chains were all read from a single sample in a study of T cell responses to AZD1222 COVID-19 vaccine. Using immunoSEQ multiplex PCR, the repertoire was profiled, and TCRdb retains in-frame clones only, with some absent. The sample yields 110,000 to 150,000 clones, 93% seen once. Material: peripheral blood, obtained on day 0 of AZD1222 vaccination. The receptors shown here come from an adult in good health.

The chain links TRBV19 to TRBJ2-2; 8 bases match TRBD2. J gave up 4 bases and V 8 bases, and 6 bases lay outside the gene matches. This CDR3 contains 14 residues. The germline V gene encodes CDR1 LNHDA and CDR2 SQIVND (reference sequence). CDR3 sequence (DNA): TGTGCCAGTCGCCCGGGAGGGGGCACCGGGGAGCTGTTTTTT. Translated: CASRPGGGTGELFF.

The chain uses TRBV27 and TRBJ2-3; 10 nucleotides align to TRBD2. The CDR3 consists of 18 residues. The V gene's germline CDR1 is MNHEY and CDR2 SMNVEV (reference sequence). With 6 bases clipped from V and 0 bases from J, the junction kept 12 bases outside the gene matches. CDR3 coding DNA: TGTGCCAGCAGGGGGGGGACTAGCGCCTATTCTAGCACAGATACGCAGTATTTT. Protein: CASRGGTSAYSSTDTQYF.